The 24 T cell receptor beta chains in this list originate from one sample, sequenced in a study of T-cell reconstitution after alpha-beta-depleted transplantation in children. The library targeted TCRbeta and was prepared with unique molecular identifiers. TCRdb reprocessed the PCR reads via MiXCR and lists one record per CDR3 protein. The data contain under 300,000 distinct CDR3 sequences, 7.5% to 10% of them seen just once; the ten biggest clones take up 5.1%. Sequenced material: PBMCs from the stem cell graft donor, taken from the stem cell graft. These receptors came from a human donor who donated a stem cell graft to a child with SCID.

This clonotype appeared many times. The chain couples TRBV20-1 to TRBJ1-2, with TRBD1 matching 11 bases. This CDR3 contains 15 residues. The J segment lost 4 bases and the V segment lost 5 bases, leaving 9 bases of the junction unmatched. The germline V gene has CDR1 DFQATT and CDR2 SNEGSKA (reference sequence). The DNA for the CDR3 is TGCAGTGCTGCCCCCCCGGGACAGGGGGGCTATGGCTACACCTTC. It translates to CSAAPPGQGGYGYTF.

This clonotype was picked up a small number of times. The chain has TRBV5-5 and TRBJ1-4; 7 bases are a match to TRBD1. This CDR3 has 16 amino acids. The V gene end was trimmed by 5 bases and the J gene end by 0 bases; junction bases not matched to a gene: 7. The germline CDR1 and CDR2 sequences are SGHKS and YYEKEE (reference sequence). In nucleotides, the CDR3 is TGTGCCAGCAGTCACCGGACAGGTTCAACTAATGAAAAACTGTTTTTT. The encoded protein is CASSHRTGSTNEKLFF.

This clonotype came up many times. The rearrangement uses TRBV4-1 and TRBJ1-4; D remains ambiguous. Trimming cost V 6 bases and J 9 bases, with 20 bases left between them. Looked up from germline, CDR1 is MGHRA and CDR2 is YSYEKL. This CDR3 has 15 residues. CDR3 amino acids: CASSLSRADGKKLFF. CDR3 sequence (DNA): TGCGCCAGCAGTCTAAGCCGGGCGGACGGGAAAAAACTGTTTTTT.

This clonotype was found many times. This chain joins TRBV20-1 and TRBJ2-7; TRBD1 matches 10 bases. This CDR3 has 15 residues. Germline CDR1 is DFQATT and CDR2 is SNEGSKA (reference sequence). J was trimmed by 4 bases and V by 0 bases; bases with no gene match: 6. CDR3 DNA sequence: TGCAGTGCTAGAGATTGGGGACAGGGGACGTACGAGCAGTACTTC. It specifies CSARDWGQGTYEQYF.

This clonotype was detected ten times or more. This rearrangement joins TRBV28 to TRBJ2-1, with a tentative D call TRBD1 (6 bases). V lost 3 bases, J lost 2 bases, and 11 bases lay in between. This CDR3 spans 15 amino acids. Per germline, CDR1 MDHEN and CDR2 SYDVKM. The CDR3 DNA reads as TGTGCCAGCAGTTTTACGGCAGGGGCCTACAATGAGCAGTTCTTC. Amino acids: CASSFTAGAYNEQFF.

Many counts were recorded for this clonotype. The chain has TRBV5-1 and TRBJ1-6, with 7 bases that match TRBD1. From germline, CDR1 is SGHRS and CDR2 YFSETQ. This CDR3 comprises 14 residues. J lost 7 bases, V lost 9 bases, and 10 bases had no gene match. The CDR3 DNA follows: TGCGCCATCCCCGCGGACAGGCGGAATTCACCCCTCCACTTT. Protein product: CAIPADRRNSPLHF.

This clonotype has at least ten counts. This rearrangement joins TRBV27 to TRBJ2-2, with D unclear. V lost 7 bases and J lost 6, with 15 bases in between. The CDR3 length is 14 residues. Germline V lookup: CDR1 MNHEY, CDR2 SMNVEV (reference sequence). CDR3: CASIPPTRPGELFF. Here the CDR3 DNA reads TGTGCCAGCATTCCCCCGACCCGACCCGGGGAGCTGTTTTTT.

There are many counts of this clonotype. V usage is TRBV6-1 and J usage is TRBJ2-7, with 7 positions matching TRBD1. V was pared by 6 bases and J by 5 bases, with 13 bases of the junction left unmatched. The CDR3 loop spans 15 amino acids. The germline gives CDR1 MNHNS, CDR2 SASEGT. The CDR3 DNA reads TGTGCCAGCAGGAGGACAACAGGGGCGGGTAACGAGCAGTACTTC. This codes for CASRRTTGAGNEQYF.

This clonotype was seen many times. V usage is TRBV5-1 and J usage is TRBJ1-1; D gene ambiguous. Germline V gene sequence: CDR1 SGHRS, CDR2 YFSETQ. V lost 4 bases, J lost 0 bases, and 10 bases lay in between. This CDR3 region has 14 residues. CDR3: CASSTGQLNTEAFF. The CDR3 DNA reads as TGCGCCAGCAGCACCGGTCAGTTGAACACTGAAGCTTTCTTT.

Comment on this clonotype: This may come from a read error, since a much larger clone is one base off. The chain recombines TRBV7-3 with TRBJ2-2; the D gene is possibly TRBD1 (6 bases). The germline CDR1 and CDR2 sequences are SGHTA and FQGTGA. CDR3 length equals 13 residues. The CDR3 here is CASSLRQAGALFF. CDR3 coding DNA: TGTGCCAGCAGCCTGAGACAGGCCGGGGCGCTGTTTTTT.

This clonotype was picked up a small number of times. CDR3 loop: CSARDLGRGGDNEQFF. The CDR3 coding sequence is TGCAGTGCTAGAGATCTGGGGCGGGGGGGGGACAATGAGCAGTTCTTC. This chain links TRBV20-1 with TRBJ2-1, with TRBD2 matching over 9 bases. In germline, CDR1 is DFQATT, CDR2 SNEGSKA (reference sequence). After removal of 0 bases from V and 5 bases from J, the junction contained 8 bases not matched to a gene. CDR3 length: 16 amino acids.

This clonotype showed up many times. The chain combines TRBV20-1 with TRBJ2-1; D remains ambiguous. Per germline, CDR1 DFQATT and CDR2 SNEGSKA (reference sequence). The germline V and J ends were trimmed by 1 base and 6 bases, with 13 bases remaining between them. The length of the CDR3 is 14 residues. This chain's CDR3 is CSARAPRRSNEQFF. The CDR3 coding sequence is TGCAGTGCTAGAGCTCCGCGGCGGTCCAATGAGCAGTTCTTC.

This clonotype was detected many times. The chain recombines TRBV11-2 with TRBJ2-6; D uncertain. CDR3 length equals 18 residues. CDR1 and CDR2 from the germline V gene are SGHAT and FQNNGV. V was cut by 5 bases and J by 0 bases, with 17 bases left in between. The CDR3 bases are TGTGCCAGCAGCAAACTCGGTTCCCCCCTCTCTGGGGCCAACGTCCTGACTTTC. Translating gives CASSKLGSPLSGANVLTF.

There are many counts of this clonotype. The rearrangement uses TRBV6-2 or TRBV6-3 and TRBJ2-1; either TRBD1 or TRBD2 may supply D (5 bases each). The CDR3 covers 12 residues. Germline V gives CDR1 MNHEY, CDR2 SVGEGT. V lost 2 bases to trimming and J lost 9 bases, with 8 bases between them. The CDR3 sequence: CASSYRDGEQFF. The CDR3 bases are TGTGCCAGCAGTTACAGGGACGGTGAGCAGTTCTTC.

The chain is built from TRBV11-2 and TRBJ2-1, with D hard to call. The CDR3 is 15 amino acids. Germline V CDR1 and CDR2: SGHAT, FQNNGV. V lost 1 base to trimming and J lost 1 base, with 8 bases between them. The CDR3 DNA reads as TGTGCCAGCAGCTTAGGGTCTCCTTCCTACAATGAGCAGTTCTTC. Translation: CASSLGSPSYNEQFF.

This clonotype came up many times. The CDR3 sequence: CASSLVASGNTGELFF. The CDR3 DNA is TGCGCCAGCAGCTTGGTGGCTAGTGGGAACACCGGGGAGCTGTTTTTT. V gene TRBV5-1 combines with J gene TRBJ2-2; no clear D. The CDR3 sequence is 16 residues long. Germline V gene lookup returns CDR1 SGHRS and CDR2 YFSETQ. Between the trimmed V and J ends, which lost 0 bases and 1 base, there was a span of 10 bases.

This clonotype occurred a few times. The genes are TRBV20-1 and TRBJ2-1, with TRBD2 identical over 9 bases. Germline V gives CDR1 DFQATT, CDR2 SNEGSKA (reference sequence). The CDR3 extends over 13 amino acids. Unmatched junction bases numbered 11, after V lost 6 bases and J lost 11 bases. This CDR3 reads CSAETSGPHKQFF. The CDR3 region has the DNA TGCAGTGCAGAGACTAGCGGCCCCCACAAGCAGTTCTTC.

This clonotype appeared many times. This rearrangement joins TRBV5-1 to TRBJ2-7; TRBD1 matches 9 bases. CDR3 size: 14 residues. CDR1 is SGHRS and CDR2 is YFSETQ in the germline V gene. With 3 bases clipped from V and 2 bases from J, the junction kept 3 bases outside the gene matches. The CDR3 loop reads CASSSGTGPYEQYF. CDR3 nucleotides: TGCGCCAGCAGCTCCGGGACAGGGCCCTACGAGCAGTACTTC. The complete variable domain, with remaining parts taken from reference TRBV5-1 and TRBJ2-7, reads KAGVTQTPRYLIKTRGQQVTLSCSPISGHRSVSWYQQTPGQGLQFLFEYFSETQRNKGNFPGRFSGRQFSNSRSEMNVSTLELGDSALYLCASSSGTGPYEQYFGPGTRLTVT.

This clonotype showed up many times. The chain links TRBV20-1 to TRBJ2-1; TRBD2 agrees at 10 bases. The CDR3 has 14 residues. Germline CDR1 DFQATT, CDR2 SNEGSKA (reference sequence). V gave up 1 base and J gave up 3 bases; unmatched junction bases: 0. CDR3 loop: CSARVAGGYNEQFF. In DNA, the CDR3 is TGCAGTGCTAGAGTAGCGGGAGGCTACAATGAGCAGTTCTTC.

This clonotype was seen many times. V and J are TRBV5-1 and TRBJ2-3; D unclear. CDR1 and CDR2 from the germline V gene are SGHRS and YFSETQ. The CDR3 sequence is 15 residues long. V was clipped by 1 base and J by 3 bases, with 12 bases between them. This CDR3 is CASSLSSAITDTQYF. The CDR3 nucleotides read TGCGCCAGCAGCTTGTCTTCAGCAATTACAGATACGCAGTATTTT.

This clonotype was observed a handful of times. A single base separates this from a much larger clone, so it may be a read error. This chain joins TRBV6-1 and TRBJ1-2; 8 bases match TRBD1. Germline CDR1 MNHNS, CDR2 SASEGT. This CDR3 is 14 amino acids long. Written as DNA, the CDR3 is TGTGCCAGCAGGGGGGACAGGATAAACTATGGCGACACCTTC. Encoded protein: CASRGDRINYGDTF.

This clonotype was detected only a few times. CDR3 region: CSASLSAATNEKLFF. CDR3 DNA sequence: TGCAGTGCTAGTTTATCGGCAGCAACTAATGAAAAACTGTTTTTT. The chain recombines TRBV20-1 with TRBJ1-4; no reliable D call. Germline lookup yields CDR1 DFQATT and CDR2 SNEGSKA (reference sequence). The CDR3 has 15 amino acids. Trimming cost V 3 bases and J 0 bases, with 11 bases left between them.

This clonotype was counted many times. This sequence joins TRBV7-9 and TRBJ1-2; no reliable D call. The germline V gene encodes CDR1 SEHNR and CDR2 FQNEAQ (reference sequence). CDR3 length: 12 residues. With 5 bases removed from V and 3 bases from J, the gap between germline ends came to 7 bases. CDR3 in DNA: TGTGCCAGCAGCCACGAGGACTATGGCTACACCTTC. Its translation is CASSHEDYGYTF.

This clonotype showed up many times. The chain links TRBV6-5 to TRBJ1-5, with D hard to call. The CDR3 spans 15 residues. Per germline, CDR1 MNHEY and CDR2 SVGAGI. V was trimmed by 6 bases and J by 2 bases, leaving 14 bases between them. DNA for the CDR3: TGTGCCAGCAGCCCGGTAGGCGAGCGCAATCAGCCCCAGCATTTT. Translated, it gives CASSPVGERNQPQHF.